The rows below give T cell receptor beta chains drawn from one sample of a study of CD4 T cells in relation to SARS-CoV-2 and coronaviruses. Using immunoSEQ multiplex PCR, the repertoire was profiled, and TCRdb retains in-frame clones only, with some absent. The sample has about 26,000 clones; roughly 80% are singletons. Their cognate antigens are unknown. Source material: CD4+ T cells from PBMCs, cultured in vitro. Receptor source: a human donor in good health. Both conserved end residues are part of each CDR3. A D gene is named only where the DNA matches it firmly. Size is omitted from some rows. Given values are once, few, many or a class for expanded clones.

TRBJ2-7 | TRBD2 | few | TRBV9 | TGTGCCAGCAGCGTATCAGCTAGCGGGAGAGTGGGGGAGCAGTACTTC | CASSVSASGRVGEQYF
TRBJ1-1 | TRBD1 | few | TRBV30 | TGTGCCTGGAGTCGACAGGGGTACACTGAAGCTTTCTTT | CAWSRQGYTEAFF
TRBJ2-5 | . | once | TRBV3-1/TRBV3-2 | TGTGCCAGCAGCCAGGGCGAGACCCAGTACTTC | CASSQGETQYF
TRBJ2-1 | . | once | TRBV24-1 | TGTGCCACCAGCAGGGGTTATGAGCAGTTCTTC | CATSRGYEQFF
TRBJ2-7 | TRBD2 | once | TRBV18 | TGTGCCAGCTCAACTGATAGCGGGGGAAGAGTCGAGCAGTACTTC | CASSTDSGGRVEQYF
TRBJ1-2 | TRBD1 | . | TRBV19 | TGTGCCAGTAGTGGGACAGGGGTTACTTACGGCTACACCTTC | CASSGTGVTYGYTF
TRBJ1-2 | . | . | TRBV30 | TGTGCCTGGAGCCATCAGAACTTCTATGGCTACACCTTC | CAWSHQNFYGYTF
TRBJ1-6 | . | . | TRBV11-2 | TGTGCCAGCAGCTTAGGGGGGTCGTCACCCCTCCACTTT | CASSLGGSSPLHF
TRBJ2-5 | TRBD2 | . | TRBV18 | TGTGCCAGCTCGGCCGGGACTAGCGGAGTGTACCAAGAGACCCAGTACTTC | CASSAGTSGVYQETQYF
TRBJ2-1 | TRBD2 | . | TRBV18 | TGTGCCAGCTCACCGCGGACTAGCGGGGGACCCAATGAGCAGTTCTTC | CASSPRTSGGPNEQFF
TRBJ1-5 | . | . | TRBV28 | TGTGCCAGCAGTTTTAGTCGGCGGCCAGTTAGCAATCAGCCCCAGCATTTT | CASSFSRRPVSNQPQHF
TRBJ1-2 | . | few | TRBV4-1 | TGCGCCAGCAGCCAAGTTTTGACCTCGAACTATGGCTACACCTTC | CASSQVLTSNYGYTF
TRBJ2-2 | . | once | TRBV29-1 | TGCAGCGTTGGGAAATGGGGGACCGGGGAGCTGTTTTTT | CSVGKWGTGELFF
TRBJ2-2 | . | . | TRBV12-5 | TGTGCTAGTGGTTTGGGACTAGTGGACACCGGGGAGCTGTTTTTT | CASGLGLVDTGELFF
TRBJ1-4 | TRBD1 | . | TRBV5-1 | TGCGCCAGCACTTGGGGACAGTCCCCAACTAATGAAAAACTGTTTTTT | CASTWGQSPTNEKLFF
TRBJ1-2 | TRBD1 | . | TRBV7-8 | TGTGCCAGCAGCCCAGGACAGGGGGCACGCTACACCTTC | CASSPGQGARYTF
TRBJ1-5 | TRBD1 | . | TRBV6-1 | TGTGCCAGCAGTGAAAGAGGACAGGGGGGAAATCAGCCCCAGCATTTT | CASSERGQGGNQPQHF
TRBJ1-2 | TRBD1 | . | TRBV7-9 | TGTGCCAGCAGCTTGGGGCATCGGAGGACGGACAGGGATGACTATGGCTACACCTTC | CASSLGHRRTDRDDYGYTF
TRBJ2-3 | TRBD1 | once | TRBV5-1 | TGCGCCAGCAGTCGAACAGGGGTGATCGATACGCAGTATTTT | CASSRTGVIDTQYF
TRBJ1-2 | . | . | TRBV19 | TGTGCCAGTTCAGCTGGGCAGAACTATGGCTACACCTTC | CASSAGQNYGYTF
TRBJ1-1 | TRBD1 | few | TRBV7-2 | TGTGCCAGCAGCTTAGAAATCAGGGGGGAAGCTTTCTTT | CASSLEIRGEAFF
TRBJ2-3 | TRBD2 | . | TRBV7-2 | TGTGCCAGCGGCGTAGCGGGGACAGATACGCAGTATTTT | CASGVAGTDTQYF
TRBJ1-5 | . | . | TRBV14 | TGTGCCAGCAGCAAAGGGGGTGTCGGTAGCAATCAGCCCCAGCATTTT | CASSKGGVGSNQPQHF
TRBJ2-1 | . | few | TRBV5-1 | TGCGCCAGCAGCGGCAGACTAGGCGTTGGTAGGAATGAGCAGTTCTTC | CASSGRLGVGRNEQFF
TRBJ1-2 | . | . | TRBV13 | TGTGCCAGCAGTCAAGCGGTCCAGGCCGGGGGACTTTTCTATGGCTACACCTTC | CASSQAVQAGGLFYGYTF
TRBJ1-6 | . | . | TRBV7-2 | TGTGCCAGCAGCTATACAGGGAGTGATTCACCCCTCCACTTT | CASSYTGSDSPLHF
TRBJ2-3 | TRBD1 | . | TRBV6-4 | TGTGCCAGCAGTCCCAACCTCTTTTCCGGGACAGGAGTCACAGATACGCAGTATTTT | CASSPNLFSGTGVTDTQYF
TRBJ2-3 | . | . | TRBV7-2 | TGTGCCAGCACCCGGTGGGGGGGGGCTCAGGGTACGCAGTATTTT | CASTRWGGAQGTQYF
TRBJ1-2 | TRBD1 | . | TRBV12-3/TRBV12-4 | TGTGCCAGCAGGCTGACAGGGAACTATGGCTACACCTTC | CASRLTGNYGYTF
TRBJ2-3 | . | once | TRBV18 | TGTGCCAGCTCGCCCGTGGCGGCTAGCACAGATACGCAGTATTTT | CASSPVAASTDTQYF
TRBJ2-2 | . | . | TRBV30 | TGTGCCTGGAGTGAGGGGGGGTACGGCGGCACCGGGGAGCTGTTTTTT | CAWSEGGYGGTGELFF
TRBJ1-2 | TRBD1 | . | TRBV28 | TGTGCCAGCAGTTTACTCGACAGGGTAAGGGGTGGCTACACCTTC | CASSLLDRVRGGYTF
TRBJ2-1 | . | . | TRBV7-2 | TGTGCCAGCAGCCCCAGCGAAGTCTACAATGAGCAGTTCTTC | CASSPSEVYNEQFF
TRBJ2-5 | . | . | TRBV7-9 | TGTGCCAGCGGAGGAGAGACCCAGTACTTC | CASGGETQYF
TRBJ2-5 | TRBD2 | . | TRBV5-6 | TGTGCCAGCAGCTCCCTCGTTGGCGGGGGGACACCTCAAGAGACCCAGTACTTC | CASSSLVGGGTPQETQYF
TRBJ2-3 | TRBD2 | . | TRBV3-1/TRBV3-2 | TGTGCCAGCAGCCTGGGACTAGCGGGAGATGGAGATACGCAGTATTTT | CASSLGLAGDGDTQYF
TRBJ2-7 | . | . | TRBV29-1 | TGCAGCGTTAAAGGTGGGGGACACGAGCAGTACTTC | CSVKGGGHEQYF
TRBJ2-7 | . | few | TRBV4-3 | TGCGCCAGCAGCCAGCTTCCGCGGGCAACCCAGCAGTACTTC | CASSQLPRATQQYF
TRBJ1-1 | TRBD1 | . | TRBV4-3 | TGCGCCAGCAGCCGGGGACAGGGGGCCACTGAAGCTTTCTTT | CASSRGQGATEAFF
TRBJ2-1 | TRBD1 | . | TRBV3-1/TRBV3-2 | TGTGCCAGCATGAGGGAGAATCGAGATAAAAGGGACAGGGAAGATTTGGATGAGCAGTTCTTC | CASMRENRDKRDREDLDEQFF
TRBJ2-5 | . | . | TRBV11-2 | TGTGCCAGCAGCTCCCAGAGGGAGACCCAGTACTTC | CASSSQRETQYF
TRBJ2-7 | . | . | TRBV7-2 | TGTGCCAGCAGCCGCGGGTCGGACGAGCAGTACTTC | CASSRGSDEQYF
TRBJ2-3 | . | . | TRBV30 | TGTGCCTGGTCAGGGGAGTCAGATACGCAGTATTTT | CAWSGESDTQYF
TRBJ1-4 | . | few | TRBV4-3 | TGCGCCAGCAGCCTACAGTTGGGGAATGAAAAACTGTTTTTT | CASSLQLGNEKLFF
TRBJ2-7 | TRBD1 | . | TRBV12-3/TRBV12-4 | TGTGCCAGCACAGGGACAGGGTCATACGAGCAGTACTTC | CASTGTGSYEQYF
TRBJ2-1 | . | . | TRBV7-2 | TGTGCCAGCAGCTCCTACGACTCCTACAATGAGCAGTTCTTC | CASSSYDSYNEQFF
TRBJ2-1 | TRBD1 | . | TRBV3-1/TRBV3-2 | TGTGCCAGCAGCCAAGATGTTAGGGACAGGGGTGGCAATGAGCAGTTCTTC | CASSQDVRDRGGNEQFF
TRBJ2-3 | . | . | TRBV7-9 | TGTGCCAGCAGCTTAGCGTTTGCCCCGGGGGCAGATACGCAGTATTTT | CASSLAFAPGADTQYF